Listed here are 16 T cell receptor beta chains from one sample, sequenced in a study of post-analysis software for immune sequencing data. Every TCR beta cDNA library bore unique molecular identifiers. Via MiXCR, TCRdb re-called the PCR reads, giving one row per CDR3 protein. The table has about 820,000 distinct CDR3 sequences, roughly 58% seen once. Study observations and caveats: Comparison of patients with controls showed five TRBV segments more frequent in patients, TRBV5-6, TRBV5-1 and TRBV20-1 among them.

For these TCRs, the target antigens are not known. The sample consisted of blood. The receptors were gathered from a girl under 18 with multiple sclerosis.

CDR3 nucleotide sequence: TGTGCCAGCAGTTTACGCTCGACAGGGTCGGGCACAGATACGCAGTATTTT. It codes for CASSLRSTGSGTDTQYF. The chain carries TRBV7-9 and TRBJ2-3; TRBD1 agrees at 7 bases. CDR1 is SEHNR, CDR2 FQNEAQ, per germline (reference sequence). The CDR3 is 17 residues long. V lost 6 bases and J lost 1; bases outside the gene matches: 13.

This clonotype was observed a handful of times. This chain links TRBV5-1 with TRBJ2-3; 8 bases match TRBD2. After removal of 4 bases from V and 2 bases from J, the junction contained 15 bases not matched to a gene. The length of the CDR3 is 18 residues. The germline CDR1 and CDR2 sequences are SGHRS and YFSETQ. The CDR3 spells CASSRALTGLDYTDTQYF. In nucleotides, the CDR3 is TGCGCCAGCAGCCGCGCCCTTACGGGACTAGACTACACAGATACGCAGTATTTT.

This clonotype was recorded a few times. The chain couples TRBV20-1 to TRBJ2-7; weak D call: TRBD1 (5 bases). V was pared by 7 bases and J by 4 bases, with 14 bases between. The germline gives CDR1 DFQATT, CDR2 SNEGSKA (reference sequence). This CDR3 comprises 12 residues. In nucleotides, the CDR3 is TGCAGTGAAAACAGGAATTGGTACGAGCAGTACTTC. Translating it yields CSENRNWYEQYF.

This rearrangement joins TRBV5-5 to TRBJ2-7; D might be TRBD1 or TRBD2, each matching 5 bases. V lost 4 bases, J lost 3 bases, and 17 bases lay in between. The CDR3 is 15 residues long. In germline, CDR1 is SGHKS, CDR2 YYEKEE (reference sequence). CDR3 amino acids: CASSQPGRTYYEQYF. CDR3 nucleotides: TGTGCCAGCAGCCAACCGGGACGGACGTACTACGAGCAGTACTTC.

The V and J genes are TRBV7-9 and TRBJ1-5; D unclear. V lost 1 base, J lost 3 bases, and 7 bases lay in between. Looked up from germline, CDR1 is SEHNR and CDR2 is FQNEAQ (reference sequence). The CDR3 spans 14 residues. CDR3 protein: CASSLGTYNQPQHF. The CDR3 bases are TGTGCCAGCAGCTTAGGGACTTACAATCAGCCCCAGCATTTT.

V and J are TRBV10-3 and TRBJ2-5, with 13 bases lining up with TRBD2. With 0 bases clipped from V and 2 bases from J, the junction kept 0 bases outside the gene matches. Germline V CDR1 and CDR2: ENHRY, SYGVKD. This CDR3 spans 16 amino acids. In DNA form, the CDR3 reads TGTGCCATCAGTGAGTCGGGACTAGCGGGGCAAGAGACCCAGTACTTC. This sequence encodes CAISESGLAGQETQYF.

V and J are TRBV10-3 and TRBJ2-1; D perhaps matches TRBD1 (6 bases). Looked up from germline, CDR1 is ENHRY and CDR2 is SYGVKD. The CDR3 consists of 18 residues. V shed 2 bases and J shed 7 bases, with 24 bases lying between them. The CDR3 DNA reads TGTGCCATCAGTGAGACTTCCGTTGGGGGCACCCTAACAAATGAGCAGTTCTTC. Translating it yields CAISETSVGGTLTNEQFF.

The chain is built from TRBV5-1 and TRBJ2-6, with a possible D match to TRBD2 (5 bases). CDR1 is SGHRS and CDR2 is YFSETQ in the germline V gene. With 2 bases removed from V and 0 bases from J, the gap between germline ends came to 9 bases. The CDR3 loop spans 16 amino acids. The CDR3 region is CASSFGRDSGANVLTF. CDR3 in DNA: TGCGCCAGCAGCTTCGGACGGGACTCTGGGGCCAACGTCCTGACTTTC.

The chain couples TRBV7-8 to TRBJ1-5; no definite D call. The V gene lost 4 bases and the J gene lost 6 bases, with 22 bases spanning the gap. In germline, CDR1 is SGHVS, CDR2 FQNEAQ. The CDR3 length is 17 residues. The chain's CDR3 is CASSSQVGSVAGQPQHF. The CDR3 region has the DNA TGTGCCAGCAGCTCCCAGGTAGGAAGCGTTGCAGGTCAGCCCCAGCATTTT.

CDR3 in amino acids: CASSYEAGGRYEQYF. DNA for the CDR3: TGTGCCAGCAGTTACGAGGCGGGAGGTCGATACGAGCAGTACTTC. The V and J genes are TRBV6-5 and TRBJ2-7, with 8 bases lining up with TRBD2. CDR3 length: 15 residues. V lost 2 bases, J lost 4 bases, and 7 bases stayed unmatched. Germline CDR1 and CDR2: MNHEY and SVGAGI.

This clonotype turned up a few times. V and J are TRBV10-3 and TRBJ1-6; 8 positions match TRBD1. The length of the CDR3 is 15 residues. The V segment lost 4 bases and the J segment 10 bases; nucleotides outside the gene matches: 9. The germline V gene has CDR1 ENHRY and CDR2 SYGVKD. In nucleotides, the CDR3 is TGTGCCATCAGTGGACAAGGACAGGGAAGCTCACCCCTCCACTTT. Translation gives CAISGQGQGSSPLHF.

In this sample, this clonotype turned up a few times. The J gene is TRBJ1-2, the V gene TRBV29-1; 9 bases align to TRBD1. The V gene end was trimmed by 7 bases and the J gene end by 4 bases; junction bases not matched to a gene: 4. This CDR3 comprises 12 residues. Germline values: CDR1 SQVTM, CDR2 ANQGSEA. The CDR3 sequence is CSDKTGGYGYTF. The CDR3 DNA follows: TGCAGCGATAAGACAGGGGGCTATGGCTACACCTTC. The variable domain in full, with the rest retrieved from reference TRBV29-1 and TRBJ1-2, is SAVISQKPSRDICQRGTSLTIQCQVDSQVTMMFWYRQQPGQSLTLIATANQGSEATYESGFVIDKFPISRPNLTFSTLTVSNMSPEDSSIYLCSDKTGGYGYTFGSGTRLTVV.

This clonotype appeared a few times. The genes are TRBV7-9 and TRBJ2-7; perhaps TRBD1 as D (6 bases). CDR3 length: 12 amino acids. V lost 3 bases, J lost 5 bases, and 8 bases lay in between. The germline V gene encodes CDR1 SEHNR and CDR2 FQNEAQ (reference sequence). CDR3 bases: TGTGCCAGCAGCTTCGCAGGGGACGAGCAGTACTTC. Its translation is CASSFAGDEQYF.

This clonotype was counted once. The chain is built from TRBV20-1 and TRBJ2-1; 10 bases are a match to TRBD2. CDR1 is DFQATT, CDR2 SNEGSKA, per germline (reference sequence). V gave up 6 bases and J gave up 7 bases; unmatched junction bases: 9. This CDR3 is built from 14 residues. This chain's CDR3 is CSAPSGSMLNEQFF. The CDR3, as DNA: TGCAGTGCCCCTAGCGGGAGTATGTTAAATGAGCAGTTCTTC.

The chain carries TRBV20-1 and TRBJ2-1, with a weak D call TRBD2 (5 bases). The germline CDR1 and CDR2 sequences are DFQATT and SNEGSKA (reference sequence). Trimming took off 3 bases at V and 4 bases at J, with 7 bases between the two ends. This CDR3 region has 12 residues. The CDR3 is CSASGVYNEQFF. The CDR3 DNA follows: TGCAGTGCTAGCGGGGTGTACAATGAGCAGTTCTTC.

This clonotype was detected a few times. The J gene is TRBJ2-6, the V gene TRBV20-1, with TRBD2 as a possible D gene (6 bases). V was pared by 6 bases and J by 0 bases, with 18 bases between. The CDR3 totals 17 residues. Germline-derived CDR1 and CDR2 are DFQATT and SNEGSKA (reference sequence). As DNA, the CDR3 is TGCAGTGCCATCGGGATGGGGGGAGACTCTGGGGCCAACGTCCTGACTTTC. Translated: CSAIGMGGDSGANVLTF.